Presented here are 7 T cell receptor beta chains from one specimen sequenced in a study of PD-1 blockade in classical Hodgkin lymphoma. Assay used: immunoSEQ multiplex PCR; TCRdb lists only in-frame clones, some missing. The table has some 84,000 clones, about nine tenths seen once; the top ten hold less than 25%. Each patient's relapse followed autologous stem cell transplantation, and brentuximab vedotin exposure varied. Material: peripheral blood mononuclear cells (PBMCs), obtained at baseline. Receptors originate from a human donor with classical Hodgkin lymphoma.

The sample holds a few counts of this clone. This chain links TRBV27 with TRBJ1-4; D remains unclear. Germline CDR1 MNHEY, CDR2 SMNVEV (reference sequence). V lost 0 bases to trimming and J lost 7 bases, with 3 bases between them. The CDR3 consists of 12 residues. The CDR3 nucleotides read TGTGCCAGCAGTTTATCTGGTGAAAAACTGTTTTTT. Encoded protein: CASSLSGEKLFF.

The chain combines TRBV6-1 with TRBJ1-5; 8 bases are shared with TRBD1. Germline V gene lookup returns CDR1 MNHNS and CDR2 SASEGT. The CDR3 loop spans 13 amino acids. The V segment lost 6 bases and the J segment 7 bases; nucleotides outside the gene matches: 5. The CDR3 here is CASRYRGAQPQHF. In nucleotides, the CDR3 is TGTGCCAGCAGATACAGGGGGGCGCAGCCCCAGCATTTT.

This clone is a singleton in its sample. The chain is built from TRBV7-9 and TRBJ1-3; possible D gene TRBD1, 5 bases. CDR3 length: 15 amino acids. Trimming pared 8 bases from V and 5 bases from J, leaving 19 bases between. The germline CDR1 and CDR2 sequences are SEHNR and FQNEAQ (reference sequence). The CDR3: CASWGGVGRRNTIYF. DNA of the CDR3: TGTGCCAGCTGGGGGGGAGTGGGCCGACGAAACACCATATATTTT.

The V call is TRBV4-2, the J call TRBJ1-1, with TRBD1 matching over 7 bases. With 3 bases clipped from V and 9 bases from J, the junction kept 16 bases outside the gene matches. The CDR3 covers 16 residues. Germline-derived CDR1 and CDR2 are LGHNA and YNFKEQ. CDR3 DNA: TGTGCCAGCAGCCACCAGTTCCCCCGCGAGGGGGCAAAAGCTTTCTTT. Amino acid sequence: CASSHQFPREGAKAFF.

This chain's CDR3 is CASSRQGRVQETQYF. The DNA for the CDR3 is TGCGCCAGCAGCCGGCAAGGGCGGGTCCAAGAGACCCAGTACTTC. The J gene is TRBJ2-5, the V gene TRBV4-1; TRBD2 might be the D (5 bases). The germline CDR1 and CDR2 sequences are MGHRA and YSYEKL. Trimming took off 4 bases at V and 1 base at J, with 13 bases between the two ends. The CDR3 contains 15 residues.

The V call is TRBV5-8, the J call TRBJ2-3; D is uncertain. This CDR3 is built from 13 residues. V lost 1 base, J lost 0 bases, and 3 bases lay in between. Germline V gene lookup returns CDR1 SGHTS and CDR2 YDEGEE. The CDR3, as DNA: TGTGCCAGCAGCTTGACTAGCACAGATACGCAGTATTTT. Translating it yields CASSLTSTDTQYF. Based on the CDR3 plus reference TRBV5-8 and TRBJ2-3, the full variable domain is EAGVTQSPTHLIKTRGQQATLRCSPISGHTSVYWYQQALGLGLQFLLWYDEGEERNRGNFPPRFSGRQFPNYSSELNVNALELEDSALYLCASSLTSTDTQYFGPGTRLTVL.

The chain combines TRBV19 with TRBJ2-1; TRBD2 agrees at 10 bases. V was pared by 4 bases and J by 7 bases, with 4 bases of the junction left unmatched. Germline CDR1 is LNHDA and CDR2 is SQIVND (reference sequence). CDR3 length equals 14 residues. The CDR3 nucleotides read TGTGCCAGTAGTAGCCTAGCGGGAGCAAATGAGCAGTTCTTC. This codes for CASSSLAGANEQFF.